This note documents a single T cell receptor (beta chain) sequence. Some clones are missing from TCRdb's copy, which holds only in-frame ones; the method was immunoSEQ multiplex PCR. Here the sample spans about 69,000 clones, more than 70% being singletons. CDR3 length: 17 residues. Germline V gives CDR1 SGHDT, CDR2 YYEEEE. With 4 bases removed from V and 3 bases from J, the gap between germline ends came to 22 bases. The data stem from a study of blood T cell repertoires in COVID-19. On the study more broadly: Samples taken during acute and convalescent COVID-19 were collected in the United States, Italy and Spain. In each case, the material was cDNA or gDNA derived from T cells, B-cell-depleted T cells, or PBMCs.

This sequence joins TRBV5-6 and TRBJ1-1; D is possibly TRBD1 (6 bases). The specimen was peripheral blood. This TCR was sampled from a human donor in a cohort sampled during active COVID-19. CDR3 amino acids: CASSLRTQGLVDTEAFF. The DNA for the CDR3 is TGTGCCAGCAGCCTACGGACACAGGGACTAGTTGACACTGAAGCTTTCTTT.